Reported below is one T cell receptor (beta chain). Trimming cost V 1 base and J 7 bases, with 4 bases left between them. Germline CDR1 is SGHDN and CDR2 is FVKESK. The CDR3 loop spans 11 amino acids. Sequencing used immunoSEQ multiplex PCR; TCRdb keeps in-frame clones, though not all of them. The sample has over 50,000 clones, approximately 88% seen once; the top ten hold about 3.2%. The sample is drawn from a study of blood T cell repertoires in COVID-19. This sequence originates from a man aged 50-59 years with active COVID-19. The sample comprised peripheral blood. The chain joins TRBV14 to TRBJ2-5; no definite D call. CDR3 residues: CASSQGGTQYF. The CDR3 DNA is TGTGCCAGCAGCCAAGGCGGGACCCAGTACTTC.